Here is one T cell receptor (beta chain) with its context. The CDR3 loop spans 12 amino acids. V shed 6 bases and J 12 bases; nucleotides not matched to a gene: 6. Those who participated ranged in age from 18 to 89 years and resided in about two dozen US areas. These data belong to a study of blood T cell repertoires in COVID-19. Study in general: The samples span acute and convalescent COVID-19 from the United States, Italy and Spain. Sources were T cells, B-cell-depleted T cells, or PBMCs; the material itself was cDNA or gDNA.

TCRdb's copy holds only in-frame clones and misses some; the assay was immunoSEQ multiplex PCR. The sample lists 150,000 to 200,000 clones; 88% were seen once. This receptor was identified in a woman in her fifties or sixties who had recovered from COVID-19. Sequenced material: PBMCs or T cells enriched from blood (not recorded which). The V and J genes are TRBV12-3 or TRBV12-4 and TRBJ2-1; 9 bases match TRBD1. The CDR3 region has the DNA TGTGCCAGCAGAGGACAGGGGTTTTCGCAGTTCTTC. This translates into CASRGQGFSQFF.